This TCR beta chain emerged from a study of blood T cell repertoires in COVID-19. Study overall: Specimens from acute and convalescent COVID-19 originated in the United States, Italy and Spain.

Authors' analysis steps: Estimates of nucleated cell counts were drawn from the amplification of reference gene primers. Measured with immunoSEQ multiplex PCR; TCRdb has only the in-frame clones, and not every one. The V and J calls and clone size are taken from that table; D and trimming were inferred from the DNA. The data contain 260,000 or so clones, approximately 84% of them seen just once; the ten biggest clones take up around 9.1%. The CDR3 consists of 14 residues. Germline-derived CDR1 and CDR2 are SGHVS and FQNEAQ. V was clipped by 0 bases and J by 3 bases, with 9 bases between them. Specimen: peripheral blood. The clonotype was recovered from a human donor in a cohort sampled during active COVID-19. The chain employs TRBV7-8 and TRBJ2-7, with D perhaps matching TRBD1 (6 bases). The CDR3 DNA sequence: TGTGCCAGCAGCTTAGCGGGACAACTCTACGAGCAGTACTTC. As protein: CASSLAGQLYEQYF.